This T cell receptor beta chain emerged from a study of response to subunit inactivated influenza vaccine (dated by TCRdb to 2016 to 2019). General notes on the study: Deep quantitative T cell receptor repertoire profiling was used in the study to track responses to a trivalent subunit inactivated influenza vaccine. Study-wide findings and limitations: The authors suggested that each seasonal influenza vaccination may recruit only a limited number of new T cells.

In its sample, this clonotype was seen a few times. It has no known antigen specificity. No clone much larger than this one lies a single base away; base qualities are absent. CDR3 length: 14 amino acids, cysteine to phenylalanine. Only the CDR3 portion is preserved as DNA: 42 bases, with reading frame beginning at the first base. After removal of 7 bases from V and 3 bases from J, the junction retains 7 bases not matched to a gene. Receptor libraries were prepared by RT-PCR. Sequencing relied on an Illumina HiSeq 2500. TCRdb applied fastp at Q25 and MiXCR to the public reads, then kept only in-frame beta chains. Every entry covers one CDR3 protein and lists the most common genes and DNA from its rows. The sample data list about 700,000 distinct CDR3 sequences, and about 15% of these were observed just once. The ten most abundant clones make up around 6.5% of the sample.

The sequence joins TRBV12-3 or TRBV12-4 to TRBJ2-3, with TRBD2 matching 7 junction bases. The sequencing used PBMCs from blood, collected around 14 days before vaccination. The TCR originated in a man between 50 and 59 years old who received an inactivated influenza vaccine. Donor details come from another sample of the same person, matched by shared clones. The nucleotide sequence reads as follows: TGTGCCAGCAACATTGGACTAGAGACAGATACGCAGTATTTT. This encodes CASNIGLETDTQYF.